The 26 T cell receptor beta chains listed next were all sequenced from one sample in a study of T cells after somatic rescue of genetic block. Libraries were prepared by immunoSEQ multiplex PCR; TCRdb keeps only in-frame clonotypes and omits some of them. The sample yields some 90,000 clones, over 80% seen once. The specimen sequenced was peripheral blood mononuclear cells (PBMCs). These receptors were obtained from a woman aged 18-30 years.

This chain joins TRBV28 and TRBJ2-7; perhaps TRBD1 as D (6 bases). V was clipped by 5 bases and J by 2 bases, with 10 bases between them. Germline V gene data show CDR1 as MDHEN and CDR2 as SYDVKM. This CDR3 comprises 13 residues. The CDR3 loop is CASSPQGPYEQYF. The CDR3 bases are TGTGCCAGCAGTCCGCAGGGGCCCTACGAGCAGTACTTC.

The V call is TRBV27, the J call TRBJ1-2; 8 bases are shared with TRBD1. J was trimmed by 5 bases and V by 6 bases; bases with no gene match: 5. The CDR3 contains 13 residues. CDR1 and CDR2 from the germline V gene are MNHEY and SMNVEV (reference sequence). The CDR3 region has the DNA TGTGCCAGCAGCGAAGACAGGGGATATGGCTACACCTTC. Its translation is CASSEDRGYGYTF.

The chain is built from TRBV30 and TRBJ2-1, with unresolved D. The CDR3 has 15 amino acids. Germline-derived CDR1 and CDR2 are GTSNPN and SVGIG (reference sequence). V dropped 4 bases and J dropped 1 base, with 14 bases sitting between them. CDR3 bases: TGTGCCTGGACCCCTCGGGTGAGGTCCTACAATGAGCAGTTCTTC. Protein product: CAWTPRVRSYNEQFF.

This chain connects TRBV27 to TRBJ2-7, with D tentatively TRBD1 (5 bases). Germline V gene sequence: CDR1 MNHEY, CDR2 SMNVEV (reference sequence). The CDR3 runs to 12 residues. Trimming left V 3 bases short and J 8 bases short, with 11 bases between. CDR3 residues: CASSFSGIKQYF. In nucleotides, the CDR3 is TGTGCCAGCAGTTTTTCAGGGATCAAGCAGTACTTC.

J is TRBJ2-2 and V is TRBV7-3, with 8 bases that match TRBD2. The CDR3 is 15 residues long. Germline V gene sequence: CDR1 SGHTA, CDR2 FQGTGA. The V segment lost 4 bases and the J segment 6 bases; nucleotides outside the gene matches: 7. This chain's CDR3 is CASSSASGYAGELFF. Here the CDR3 DNA reads TGTGCCAGCAGCTCGGCTAGCGGGTACGCCGGGGAGCTGTTTTTT. The full variable domain, in which reference TRBV7-3 and TRBJ2-2 provide the parts outside the CDR3, is GAGVSQTPSNKVTEKGKYVELRCDPISGHTALYWYRQSLGQGPEFLIYFQGTGAADDSGLPNDRFFAVRPEGSVSTLKIQRTERGDSAVYLCASSSASGYAGELFFGEGSRLTVL.

The rearrangement links TRBV15 to TRBJ1-2, with D possibly being TRBD1 (5 bases). V lost 4 bases and J lost 12, with 15 bases in between. This CDR3 comprises 12 residues. Germline values: CDR1 LNHNV, CDR2 YYDKDF (reference sequence). The DNA for the CDR3 is TGTGCCACCAGCACAGGGTCTGCGATGGACACCTTC. Residues: CATSTGSAMDTF.

J is TRBJ2-3 and V is TRBV27; TRBD1 aligns across 11 bases. J lost 8 bases, V lost 1 base, and 8 bases had no gene match. This CDR3 is built from 16 residues. Looked up from germline, CDR1 is MNHEY and CDR2 is SMNVEV (reference sequence). CDR3 in amino acids: CASSLFGDRGSVTQYF. As DNA, the CDR3 is TGTGCCAGCAGTTTATTTGGGGACAGGGGGTCGGTTACGCAGTATTTT.

The chain uses TRBV9 and TRBJ2-2; the match to TRBD2 covers 9 bases. The CDR3 covers 20 residues. The germline CDR1 and CDR2 sequences are SGDLS and YYNGEE. Trimming cost V 0 bases and J 3 bases; bases outside gene matches: 15. The CDR3 is CASSVGLRELAGLDTGELFF. As DNA, the CDR3 is TGTGCCAGCAGCGTAGGTTTACGCGAACTAGCGGGTTTAGACACCGGGGAGCTGTTTTTT. Using reference TRBV9 and TRBJ2-2 for the parts outside the CDR3, the full variable domain is DSGVTQTPKHLITATGQRVTLRCSPRSGDLSVYWYQQSLDQGLQFLIQYYNGEERAKGNILERFSAQQFPDLHSELNLSSLELGDSALYFCASSVGLRELAGLDTGELFFGEGSRLTVL.

The chain recombines TRBV4-2 with TRBJ1-5; TRBD1 is a possible D gene (5 bases). The germline gives CDR1 LGHNA, CDR2 YNFKEQ. V was shortened by 4 bases and J by 2 bases, with 12 bases between the two germline ends. This CDR3 is built from 15 residues. CDR3 loop: CASSLRVGGNQPQHF. In DNA form, the CDR3 reads TGTGCCAGCAGCCTAAGAGTAGGGGGCAATCAGCCCCAGCATTTT.

This clone was seen a handful of times. This chain connects TRBV27 to TRBJ2-7; D might be TRBD1 (5 bases). Trimming removed 7 bases at V and 2 bases at J, with 12 bases between. The CDR3 length is 13 residues. Germline CDR1 and CDR2: MNHEY and SMNVEV (reference sequence). CDR3 DNA sequence: TGTGCCAGCAAAGGACACCAGACCTACGAGCAGTACTTC. This sequence encodes CASKGHQTYEQYF.

The chain links TRBV28 to TRBJ1-2; possible D gene TRBD1, 5 bases. The CDR3 is 14 amino acids. Trimming stripped 6 bases from V and 8 bases from J, with 19 bases between. Germline assignment: CDR1 MDHEN and CDR2 SYDVKM. In DNA, the CDR3 is TGTGCCAGCAGGGGGGGGTCTGGATATGAGGGCTACACCTTC. Its protein product is CASRGGSGYEGYTF.

The rearrangement uses TRBV15 and TRBJ1-3, with D unresolved. V was shortened by 2 bases and J by 0 bases, with 17 bases between the two germline ends. This CDR3 contains 18 residues. Germline assignment: CDR1 LNHNV and CDR2 YYDKDF (reference sequence). The CDR3 DNA reads as TGTGCCACCAGCAGACAGGCAACCAACATAAACTCTGGAAACACCATATATTTT. Its protein is CATSRQATNINSGNTIYF.

The genes are TRBV27 and TRBJ1-1; D gene uncertain. The V gene lost 5 bases and the J gene lost 0 bases, with 13 bases spanning the gap. Germline V gene sequence: CDR1 MNHEY, CDR2 SMNVEV (reference sequence). The CDR3 totals 15 residues. CDR3 nucleotides: TGTGCCAGCAGTCCCTCCCCCCCTTTGAACACTGAAGCTTTCTTT. It is translated as CASSPSPPLNTEAFF.

This clone appeared once. This sequence joins TRBV25-1 and TRBJ1-2; 10 bases are shared with TRBD1. This CDR3 is built from 15 residues. The V and J ends lost 3 bases and 4 bases, in that order; junction bases with no gene match: 5. Per the germline V gene, CDR1 is MGHDK and CDR2 is SYGVNS. CDR3 sequence (DNA): TGTGCCAGCAGTGATCCCGGGACAGGGGTCTATGGCTACACCTTC. It encodes CASSDPGTGVYGYTF.

In DNA, the CDR3 is TGTGCCAGCAGCTTGCGGGTGAAAGAGACCCAGTACTTC. Translating gives CASSLRVKETQYF. This rearrangement joins TRBV5-8 to TRBJ2-5; D is ambiguous. This CDR3 contains 13 residues. V was pared by 1 base and J by 3 bases, with 7 bases between. In germline, CDR1 is SGHTS, CDR2 YDEGEE.

The chain employs TRBV28 and TRBJ2-1, with D perhaps matching TRBD2 (5 bases). This CDR3 spans 15 amino acids. Trimming stripped 3 bases from V and 4 bases from J, with 13 bases between. Germline CDR1 MDHEN, CDR2 SYDVKM. Written as DNA, the CDR3 is TGTGCCAGCAGTTTTTTTTCCGGGGTATACAATGAGCAGTTCTTC. Its translation: CASSFFSGVYNEQFF.

V usage is TRBV7-3 and J usage is TRBJ2-2; 10 bases align to TRBD2. Germline lookup yields CDR1 SGHTA and CDR2 FQGTGA. CDR3 size: 16 residues. The junction had 4 bases not matched to a gene; V was cut back by 4 bases and J by 2 bases. CDR3 coding DNA: TGTGCCAGCAGCTCCGCTAGCGGGAGTAACACCGGGGAGCTGTTTTTT. Translating gives CASSSASGSNTGELFF.

About this clone itself: Distinct nucleotide sequences in the sample also encode this CDR3. This chain connects TRBV28 to TRBJ2-7; the D gene is possibly TRBD2 (5 bases). Germline V gene lookup returns CDR1 MDHEN and CDR2 SYDVKM. This CDR3 has 12 amino acids. Trimming took off 4 bases at V and 6 bases at J, with 10 bases between the two ends. The CDR3 is CASSSTGVEQYF. The CDR3 DNA reads TGTGCCAGCAGTTCAACCGGGGTCGAGCAGTACTTC.

The chain recombines TRBV4-1 with TRBJ1-5, with 9 bases lining up with TRBD1. This CDR3 has 16 amino acids. Germline trimming cut 5 bases from V and 6 bases from J; bases unmatched to any gene: 11. Germline V gene sequence: CDR1 MGHRA, CDR2 YSYEKL. CDR3 region: CASSFGVGQGLQPQHF. The CDR3 DNA follows: TGCGCCAGCAGCTTCGGGGTGGGACAGGGCCTTCAGCCCCAGCATTTT.

V usage is TRBV6-4 and J usage is TRBJ2-2, with D uncertain. Between the trimmed V and J ends, which lost 0 bases and 6 bases, there was a span of 8 bases. The germline CDR1 and CDR2 sequences are MRHNA and SNTAGT. The CDR3 extends over 14 amino acids. The CDR3 DNA follows: TGTGCCAGCAGTGACTCGAGAAGGGCCGGGGAGCTGTTTTTT. This codes for CASSDSRRAGELFF.

The rearrangement uses TRBV29-1 and TRBJ2-7; possibly TRBD1 or TRBD2 for D (5 bases each). Trimming shortened V by 2 bases and J by 6 bases, and 11 bases separated the two germline ends. The CDR3 has 12 amino acids. Germline loops: CDR1 SQVTM, CDR2 ANQGSEA. This CDR3 is CSVEWMGREQYF. The DNA of the CDR3 is TGCAGCGTTGAATGGATGGGACGCGAGCAGTACTTC.

The J gene is TRBJ2-7, the V gene TRBV28; D is uncertain. CDR3 length: 13 residues. Germline V gene data show CDR1 as MDHEN and CDR2 as SYDVKM. Between the trimmed V and J ends, which lost 6 bases and 1 base, there was a span of 10 bases. In DNA, the CDR3 is TGTGCCAGCAGGCTAGGTGGGTCCTACGAGCAGTACTTC. Its translation: CASRLGGSYEQYF.

This clone has just a few counts. V gene TRBV5-1 combines with J gene TRBJ2-2, with TRBD1 matching 12 bases. The germline V gene encodes CDR1 SGHRS and CDR2 YFSETQ. The CDR3 is 16 amino acids. After removal of 4 bases from V and 2 bases from J, the junction contained 3 bases not matched to a gene. The CDR3 region is CASSAGTGGNTGELFF. The CDR3 DNA sequence: TGCGCCAGCAGCGCCGGGACAGGGGGCAACACCGGGGAGCTGTTTTTT.

This clone appeared a single time. The V gene is TRBV5-1, the J gene TRBJ1-2, with a tentative D call TRBD1 (5 bases). V gave up 0 bases and J gave up 0 bases, with 9 bases separating them. Germline CDR1 and CDR2: SGHRS and YFSETQ. This CDR3 is built from 15 residues. In DNA, the CDR3 is TGCGCCAGCAGCTTGGATACAGGAACTAACTATGGCTACACCTTC. Protein sequence: CASSLDTGTNYGYTF.

V usage is TRBV6-1 and J usage is TRBJ2-5; TRBD1 is a possible D gene (6 bases). The ends were cut back, 6 bases at V and 2 bases at J, with 16 bases in the middle. The germline gives CDR1 MNHNS, CDR2 SASEGT. This CDR3 is built from 15 residues. This chain's CDR3 is CASSEGSGQQETQYF. The CDR3 DNA is TGTGCCAGCAGCGAGGGATCCGGACAGCAAGAGACCCAGTACTTC.

The V and J genes are TRBV20-1 and TRBJ1-2; the D gene is possibly TRBD1 (6 bases). Germline V lookup: CDR1 DFQATT, CDR2 SNEGSKA (reference sequence). There are 10 residues in the CDR3. The CDR3 DNA sequence: TGCAGCACACCAGGGGATGGCTACACCTTC. It is translated as CSTPGDGYTF.